The present T cell receptor beta chain was sequenced within a study of identical twins (dated by TCRdb to the mid-2010s). About the study as a whole: To test whether fetal clonotypes persist, the study used deep sequencing on TCR alpha and beta repertoires from monozygotic twins, unrelated adults of various ages, and cord blood. Replicate twin experiments were performed at different times using different library preparation protocols to rule out contamination.

Library preparation used 5' RACE. Sequencing was carried out with an Illumina HiSeq 2000. Template switching added a universal primer binding site, and the final cDNA carried a unique molecular identifier that allowed TCR cDNA molecules to be counted accurately. Specific primers in the conserved constant-segment region were used to synthesize first-strand cDNA for TCR alpha and beta chains. To control for contamination, every cDNA library was double barcoded, receiving both a SMART-Mk sample barcode and Illumina barcodes. Two successive PCR steps introduced TruSeq adapter sequences along with Illumina sample barcodes. The Illumina HiSeq platform was used with custom primers to sequence TCR alpha and beta cDNA libraries. The published analysis was carried out like this. MiGEC was used to process raw reads and extract unique molecular identifiers, and MiXCR was used to find CDR3 positions. For each individual, recombination models were inferred using an EM algorithm with the repgenHMM and IGoR tools. The analysis of shared clonotypes was done with the tcR package in R, with sharing normalized by the product of cloneset sizes. Out-of-frame nonproductive sequences were analyzed to study raw recombination free of thymic and clonal selection effects. TCRdb reran the public reads through fastp at Q25 and MiXCR, keeping productive beta chains. Entries are consolidated by CDR3 protein sequence, retaining the most common genes and DNA. It is TCRdb's table, rather than the study itself, that gives the V and J calls and clone size. The table for this sample lists about 1.7 million distinct CDR3 sequences; about 32% of them were counted only once. The ten most abundant clones make up approximately 0.29% of the sample.

What the authors observed across the whole study: In monozygotic twins, out-of-frame TCR alpha sharing was systematically underestimated by recombination models, although the models agreed with sharing between unrelated individuals. Out-of-frame TCR alpha sequences shared between twins showed an excess of low generation-probability sequences compared with coincidental sharing between unrelated individuals. Zero-insertion analyses could be partly confounded by invariant T cells such as MAIT and iNKT, though diverse VJ usage argued against such confounding for most clonotypes. Fewer insertions were carried by abundant cord blood beta clonotypes; a weaker similar trend was observed in young adult naive repertoires, while no such trend was observed in memory repertoires. Because the same donors could not be followed over many years, the conclusions depended on cross-sectional statistical analysis. Excess twin sharing in beta out-of-frame sequences was weaker because fewer shared sequences lowered the signal-to-noise ratio.

Comments on this clonotype: The target of this receptor is not known. Within one base of it there is no much larger clone, and no base qualities were kept.

The CDR3 spans 19 residues, from the cysteine through the phenylalanine. The retained sequence is limited to the CDR3, 57 bases, with the frame set at the first base. For CDR1 and CDR2, the germline V gene (reference sequence) lists LNHNV and YYDKDF. V is trimmed back by 0 bases and J by 11 bases, and the junction contains 19 bases that no gene match accounts for. All donors were healthy Caucasians. The rearrangement combines TRBV15 with TRBJ2-5; 12 bases in the junction line up with TRBD2. The receptor comes from a newborn girl in good health. Sequencing was done on a sample of cord blood. The nucleotide sequence is given as TGTGCCACCAGCAGAGAGCCTAGCGGGAGGGCATTCGCCTACAATGAGCAGTACTTC. This sequence encodes CATSREPSGRAFAYNEQYF.